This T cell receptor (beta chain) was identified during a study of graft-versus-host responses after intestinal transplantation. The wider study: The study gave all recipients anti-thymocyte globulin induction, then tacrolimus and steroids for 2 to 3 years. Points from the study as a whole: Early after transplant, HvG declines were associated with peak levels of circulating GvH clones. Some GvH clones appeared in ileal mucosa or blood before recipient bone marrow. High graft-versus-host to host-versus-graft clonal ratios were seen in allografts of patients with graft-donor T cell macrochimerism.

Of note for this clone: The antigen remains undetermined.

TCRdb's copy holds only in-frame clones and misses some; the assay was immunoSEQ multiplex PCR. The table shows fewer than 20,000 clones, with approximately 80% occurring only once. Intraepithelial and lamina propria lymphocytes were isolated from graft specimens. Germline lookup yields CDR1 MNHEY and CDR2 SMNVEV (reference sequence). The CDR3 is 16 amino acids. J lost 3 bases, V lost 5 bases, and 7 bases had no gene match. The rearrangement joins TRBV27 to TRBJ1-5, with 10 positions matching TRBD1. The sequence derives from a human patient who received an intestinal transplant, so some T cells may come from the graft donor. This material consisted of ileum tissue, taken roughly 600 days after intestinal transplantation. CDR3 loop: CASSGGQGSINQPQHF. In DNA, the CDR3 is TGTGCCAGCAGTGGGGGACAGGGGTCGATCAATCAGCCCCAGCATTTT.